This T cell receptor (beta chain) was documented in a study of CD8 T cells in ankylosing spondylitis. General observations from the study: Blood from ankylosing spondylitis patients appeared to carry a characteristic roughly 8-variant TCR beta motif. In ankylosing spondylitis patients, matched synovial fluid reportedly showed significant enrichment of disease-linked clones.

This clonotype has only a few counts. The target antigen is unknown. TCRdb called the 5' RACE reads again in MiXCR, with one record for every CDR3 protein. The data contain some 250,000 distinct CDR3 sequences, roughly a quarter of them singletons. This CDR3 region has 12 residues. The V end was cut by 2 bases, the J end by 4 bases, with 6 bases between. The germline V gene encodes CDR1 DFQATT and CDR2 SNEGSKA (reference sequence). The V gene is TRBV20-1, the J gene TRBJ2-1; perhaps TRBD2 as D (6 bases). The TCR sequence derives from a male donor with ankylosing spondylitis or in good health (not recorded which). Sequenced sample: blood, either unsorted or a sorted T cell fraction (not recorded which). The CDR3 loop reads CSARLAYNEQFF. The DNA of the CDR3 is TGCAGTGCTAGACTAGCGTACAATGAGCAGTTCTTC.